This T cell receptor (beta chain) derives from a study of blood T cell repertoires in COVID-19. Background on the study: From T cells, B-cell-depleted T cells, or PBMCs came the material, which was cDNA or gDNA.

Unmatched junction bases numbered 5, after V lost 1 base and J lost 8 bases. Germline CDR1 and CDR2: SGHRS and YFSETQ. This CDR3 has 15 residues. A few counts support this clone. TCRdb keeps only in-frame clones here, not all; method: immunoSEQ multiplex PCR. Of fewer than 200,000 clones in the sample, 80% to 95% were seen once. The rearrangement links TRBV5-1 to TRBJ2-1, with TRBD2 matching 11 bases. Input material: peripheral blood. This sequence originates from a man aged 50 or older with acute or convalescent COVID-19. CDR3 in amino acids: CASSLNSGGDHEQFF. CDR3 nucleotides: TGCGCCAGCAGCTTGAATAGCGGGGGGGATCATGAGCAGTTCTTC.